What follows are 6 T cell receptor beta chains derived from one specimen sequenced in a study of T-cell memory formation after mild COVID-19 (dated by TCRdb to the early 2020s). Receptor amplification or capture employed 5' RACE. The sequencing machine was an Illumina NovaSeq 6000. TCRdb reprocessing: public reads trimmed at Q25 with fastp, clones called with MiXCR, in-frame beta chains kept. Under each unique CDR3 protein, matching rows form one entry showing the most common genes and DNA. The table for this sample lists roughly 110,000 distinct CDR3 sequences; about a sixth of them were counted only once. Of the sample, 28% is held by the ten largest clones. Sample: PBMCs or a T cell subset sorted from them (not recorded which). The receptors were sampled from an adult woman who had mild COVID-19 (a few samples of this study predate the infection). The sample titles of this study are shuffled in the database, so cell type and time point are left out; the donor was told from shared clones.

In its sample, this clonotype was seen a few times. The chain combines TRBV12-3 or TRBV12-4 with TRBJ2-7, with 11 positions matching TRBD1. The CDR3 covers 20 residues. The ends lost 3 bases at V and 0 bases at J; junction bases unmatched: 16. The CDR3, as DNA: TGTGCCAGCAGTTTGGGGGACAGGGGGTCCCTAGCGGACCTCTCCTACGAGCAGTACTTC. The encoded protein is CASSLGDRGSLADLSYEQYF.

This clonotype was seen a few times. Here the CDR3 reads CASTAKGSYNEQFF. In DNA, the CDR3 is TGTGCCAGCACCGCAAAGGGGTCCTACAATGAGCAGTTCTTC. This chain links TRBV7-9 with TRBJ2-1, with D maybe TRBD1 (5 bases). Germline V gene sequence: CDR1 SEHNR, CDR2 FQNEAQ (reference sequence). The CDR3 is 14 amino acids. The germline V and J ends were trimmed by 7 bases and 1 base, with 11 bases remaining between them.

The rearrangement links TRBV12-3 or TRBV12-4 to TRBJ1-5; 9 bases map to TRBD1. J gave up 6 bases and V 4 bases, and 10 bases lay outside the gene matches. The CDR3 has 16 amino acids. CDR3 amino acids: CASSSTAGTGIQPQHF. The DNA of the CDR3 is TGTGCCAGCAGTTCTACAGCAGGGACAGGGATTCAGCCCCAGCATTTT.

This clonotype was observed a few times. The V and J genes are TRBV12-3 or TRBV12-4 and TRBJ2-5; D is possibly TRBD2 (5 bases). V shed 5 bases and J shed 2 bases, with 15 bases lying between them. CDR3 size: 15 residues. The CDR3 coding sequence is TGTGCCAGCAGTAGGCGGGCGGATCAACAAGAGACCCAGTACTTC. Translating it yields CASSRRADQQETQYF.

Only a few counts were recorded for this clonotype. The CDR3 spells CASSLDRLGREVYNEQFF. CDR3 DNA: TGTGCCAGCAGCTTAGATAGGTTGGGCAGGGAGGTTTACAATGAGCAGTTCTTC. The V and J genes are TRBV5-6 and TRBJ2-1; D is possibly TRBD2 (6 bases). With 2 bases removed from V and 4 bases from J, the gap between germline ends came to 22 bases. Germline V CDR1 and CDR2: SGHDT, YYEEEE. The CDR3 is 18 amino acids.

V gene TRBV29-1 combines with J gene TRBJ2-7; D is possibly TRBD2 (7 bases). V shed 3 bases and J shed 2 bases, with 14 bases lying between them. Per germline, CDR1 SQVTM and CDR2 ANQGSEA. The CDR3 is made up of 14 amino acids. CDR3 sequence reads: CSVDGEGEAYEQYF. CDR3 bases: TGCAGCGTTGACGGGGAGGGGGAAGCCTACGAGCAGTACTTC.